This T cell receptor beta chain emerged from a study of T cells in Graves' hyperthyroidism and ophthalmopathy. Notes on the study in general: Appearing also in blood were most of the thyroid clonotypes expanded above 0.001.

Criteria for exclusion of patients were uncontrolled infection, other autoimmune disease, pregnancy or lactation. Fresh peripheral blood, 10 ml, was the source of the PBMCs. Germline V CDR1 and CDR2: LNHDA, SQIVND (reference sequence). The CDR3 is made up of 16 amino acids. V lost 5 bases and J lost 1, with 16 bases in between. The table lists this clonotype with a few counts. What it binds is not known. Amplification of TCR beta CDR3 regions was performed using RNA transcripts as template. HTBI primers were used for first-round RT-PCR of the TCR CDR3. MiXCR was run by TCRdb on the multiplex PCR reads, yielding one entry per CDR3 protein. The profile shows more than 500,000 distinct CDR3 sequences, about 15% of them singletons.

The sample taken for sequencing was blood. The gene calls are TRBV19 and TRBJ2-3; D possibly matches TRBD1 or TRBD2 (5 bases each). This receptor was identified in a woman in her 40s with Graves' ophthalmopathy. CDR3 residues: CASSAPTGGGTDTQYF. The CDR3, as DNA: TGTGCCAGTAGTGCCCCCACAGGAGGCGGCACAGATACGCAGTATTTT.